This TCR beta chain originates from a study of blood T cells in healthy people across ages. Study-wide results and caveats: As age increased, TCR beta diversity per million T cells fell in a roughly linear fashion.

This clonotype was recorded at least ten times. What it binds is unknown. About 9.9 milliliters of peripheral blood were drawn from each donor. Each sample yielded at least 5 micrograms of PBMC total RNA. A second PCR, run for roughly 7 to 12 cycles, used a sample-barcoded 5' primer plus a J-beta primer mix. Individual samples furnished no less than 2.5 million CDR3-containing paired-end reads apiece. TCRdb reprocessed the 5' RACE reads with MiXCR, giving one entry per CDR3 protein. This table holds 710,000 or so distinct CDR3 sequences, less than 40% found once. CDR3 size: 14 residues. V was cut by 6 bases and J by 5 bases, with 17 bases left in between. Germline V gives CDR1 MNHEY, CDR2 SVGEGT.

The receptor was isolated from an elderly woman in good health. The sequencing sample was made of blood. The chain couples TRBV6-2 or TRBV6-3 to TRBJ2-7; tentative D call: TRBD1 (6 bases). The CDR3 is CASRQGPAVNEQYF. The CDR3 bases are TGTGCCAGCAGACAGGGACCGGCGGTCAACGAGCAGTACTTC.